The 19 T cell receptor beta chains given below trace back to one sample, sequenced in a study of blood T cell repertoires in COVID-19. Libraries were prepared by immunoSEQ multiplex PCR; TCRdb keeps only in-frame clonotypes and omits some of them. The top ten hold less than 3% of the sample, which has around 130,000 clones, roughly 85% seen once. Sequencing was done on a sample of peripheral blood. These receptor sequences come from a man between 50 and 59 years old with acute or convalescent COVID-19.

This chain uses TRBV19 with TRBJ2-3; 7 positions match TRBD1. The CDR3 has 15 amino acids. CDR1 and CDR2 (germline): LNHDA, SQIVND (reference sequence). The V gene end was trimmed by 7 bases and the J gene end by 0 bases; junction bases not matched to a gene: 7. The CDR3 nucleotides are TGTGCCAGTACGTCAGGGGGTTATAGCACAGATACGCAGTATTTT. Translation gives CASTSGGYSTDTQYF.

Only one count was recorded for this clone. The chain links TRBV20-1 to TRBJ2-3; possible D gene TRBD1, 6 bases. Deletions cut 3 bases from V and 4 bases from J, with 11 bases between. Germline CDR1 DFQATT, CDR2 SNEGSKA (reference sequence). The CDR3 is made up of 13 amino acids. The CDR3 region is CSASAGAPDTQYF. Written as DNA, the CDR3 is TGCAGTGCTAGTGCAGGGGCGCCAGATACGCAGTATTTT.

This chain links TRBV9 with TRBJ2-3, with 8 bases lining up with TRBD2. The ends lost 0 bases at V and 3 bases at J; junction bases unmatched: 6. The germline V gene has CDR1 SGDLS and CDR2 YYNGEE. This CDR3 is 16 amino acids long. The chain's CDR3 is CASSVGGVAGTDTQYF. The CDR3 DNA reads TGTGCCAGCAGCGTAGGGGGGGTAGCGGGGACAGATACGCAGTATTTT.

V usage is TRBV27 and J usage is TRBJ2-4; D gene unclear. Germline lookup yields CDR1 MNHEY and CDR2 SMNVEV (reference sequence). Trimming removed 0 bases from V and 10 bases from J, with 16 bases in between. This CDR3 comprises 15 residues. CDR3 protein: CASSLSRSPLRIQYF. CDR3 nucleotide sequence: TGTGCCAGCAGTTTATCGAGGTCGCCCCTACGGATTCAGTACTTC.

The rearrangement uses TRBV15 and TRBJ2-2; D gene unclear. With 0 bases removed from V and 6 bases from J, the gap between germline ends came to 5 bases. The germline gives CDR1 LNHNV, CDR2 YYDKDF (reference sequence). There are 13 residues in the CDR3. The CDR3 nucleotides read TGTGCCACCAGCAGAGACGGAGCCGGGGAGCTGTTTTTT. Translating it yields CATSRDGAGELFF.

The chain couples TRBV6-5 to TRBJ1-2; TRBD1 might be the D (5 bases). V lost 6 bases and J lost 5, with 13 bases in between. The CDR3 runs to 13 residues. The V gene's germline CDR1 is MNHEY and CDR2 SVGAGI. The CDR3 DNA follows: TGTGCCAGCAGCCTGCCAGGGATATATGGCTACACCTTC. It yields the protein CASSLPGIYGYTF.

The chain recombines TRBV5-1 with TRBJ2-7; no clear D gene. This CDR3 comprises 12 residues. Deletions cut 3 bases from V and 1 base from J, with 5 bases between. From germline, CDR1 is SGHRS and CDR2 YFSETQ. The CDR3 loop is CASSYGSYEQYF. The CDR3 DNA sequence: TGCGCCAGCAGCTACGGGTCCTACGAGCAGTACTTC.

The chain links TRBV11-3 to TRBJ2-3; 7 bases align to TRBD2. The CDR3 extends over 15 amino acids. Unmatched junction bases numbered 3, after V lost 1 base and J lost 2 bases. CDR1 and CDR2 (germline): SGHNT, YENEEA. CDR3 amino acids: CASSLVGGNTDTQYF. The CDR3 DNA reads TGTGCCAGCAGCTTAGTCGGGGGGAACACAGATACGCAGTATTTT.

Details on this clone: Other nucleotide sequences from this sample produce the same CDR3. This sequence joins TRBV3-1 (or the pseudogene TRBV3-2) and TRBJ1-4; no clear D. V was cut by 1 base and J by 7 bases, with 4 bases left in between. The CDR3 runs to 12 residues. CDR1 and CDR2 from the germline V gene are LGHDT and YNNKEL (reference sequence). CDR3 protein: CASSQGAEKLFF. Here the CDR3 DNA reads TGTGCCAGCAGCCAAGGGGCTGAAAAACTGTTTTTT.

The CDR3 here is CASSSQAGFSSYNEQFF. The CDR3 DNA reads as TGTGCCAGCAGTTCCCAAGCGGGGTTCAGCTCCTACAATGAGCAGTTCTTC. This chain uses TRBV27 with TRBJ2-1, with 7 bases lining up with TRBD2. CDR1 and CDR2 from the germline V gene are MNHEY and SMNVEV (reference sequence). The CDR3 is 17 residues long. V was clipped by 4 bases and J by 0 bases; unmatched bases: 9.

This chain's CDR3 is CAISDRADTGELFF. In DNA form, the CDR3 reads TGTGCCATCAGTGACAGGGCCGACACCGGGGAGCTGTTTTTT. The rearrangement joins TRBV10-3 to TRBJ2-2; perhaps TRBD1 as D (5 bases). This CDR3 comprises 14 residues. Germline V gene data show CDR1 as ENHRY and CDR2 as SYGVKD. The ends were cut back, 3 bases at V and 3 bases at J, with 8 bases in the middle.

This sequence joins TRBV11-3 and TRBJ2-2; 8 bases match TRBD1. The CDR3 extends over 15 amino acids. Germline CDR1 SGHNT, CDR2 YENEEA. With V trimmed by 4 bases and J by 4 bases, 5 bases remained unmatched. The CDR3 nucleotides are TGTGCCAGCAGCTCCTTGACAGGGGCCACCGGGGAGCTGTTTTTT. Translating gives CASSSLTGATGELFF.

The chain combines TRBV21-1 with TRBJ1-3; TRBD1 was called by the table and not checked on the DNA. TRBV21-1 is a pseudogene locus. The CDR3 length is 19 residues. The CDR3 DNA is TGTGCCAGCAGCAAAGCGCCTCTGGACAGGGGGCCTTTTGGAAACACCATATATTTT. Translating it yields CASSKAPLDRGPFGNTIYF.

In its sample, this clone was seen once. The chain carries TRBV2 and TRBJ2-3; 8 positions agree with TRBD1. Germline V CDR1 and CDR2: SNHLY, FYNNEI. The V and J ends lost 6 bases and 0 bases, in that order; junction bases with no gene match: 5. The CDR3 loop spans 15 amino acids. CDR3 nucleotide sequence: TGTGCCAGCAGAACACAGGGGGTGAGCACAGATACGCAGTATTTT. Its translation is CASRTQGVSTDTQYF.

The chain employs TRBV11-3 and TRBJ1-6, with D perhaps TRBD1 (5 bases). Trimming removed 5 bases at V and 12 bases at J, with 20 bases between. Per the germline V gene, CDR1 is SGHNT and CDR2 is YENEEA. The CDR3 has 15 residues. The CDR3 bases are TGTGCCAGCAGCCCCAGAAATGACAGTGATAAACCCCTCCACTTT. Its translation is CASSPRNDSDKPLHF.

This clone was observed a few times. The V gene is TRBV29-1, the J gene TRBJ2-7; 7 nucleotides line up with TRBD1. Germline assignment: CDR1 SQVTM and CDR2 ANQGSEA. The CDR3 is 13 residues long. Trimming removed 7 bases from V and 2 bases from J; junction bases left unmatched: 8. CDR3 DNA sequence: TGCAGCGCCATAAGACAGGGAACCTACGAGCAGTACTTC. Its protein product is CSAIRQGTYEQYF.

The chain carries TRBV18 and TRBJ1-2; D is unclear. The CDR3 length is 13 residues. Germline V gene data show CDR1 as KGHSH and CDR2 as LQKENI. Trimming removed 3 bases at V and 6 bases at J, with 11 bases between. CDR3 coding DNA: TGTGCCAGCTCACCGTATGGGGAGGATGGCTACACCTTC. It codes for CASSPYGEDGYTF. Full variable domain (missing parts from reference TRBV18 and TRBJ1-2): NAGVMQNPRHLVRRRGQEARLRCSPMKGHSHVYWYRQLPEEGLKFMVYLQKENIIDESGMPKERFSAEFPKEGPSILRIQQVVRGDSAAYFCASSPYGEDGYTFGSGTRLTVV.

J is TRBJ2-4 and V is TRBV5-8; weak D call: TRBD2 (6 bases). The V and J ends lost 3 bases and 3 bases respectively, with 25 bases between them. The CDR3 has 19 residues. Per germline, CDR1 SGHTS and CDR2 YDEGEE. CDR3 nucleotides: TGTGCCAGCAGCTACCGTCCCGGGACGGCCTCGGGGGACAAAAACATTCAGTACTTC. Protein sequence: CASSYRPGTASGDKNIQYF.

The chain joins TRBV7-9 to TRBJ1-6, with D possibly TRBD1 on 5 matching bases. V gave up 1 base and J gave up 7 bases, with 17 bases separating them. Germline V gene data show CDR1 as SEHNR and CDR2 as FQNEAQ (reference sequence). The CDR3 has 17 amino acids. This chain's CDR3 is CASSLGGRAEPNSPLHF. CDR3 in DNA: TGTGCCAGCAGCTTAGGTGGCAGGGCCGAACCCAATTCACCCCTCCACTTT.